This T cell receptor (beta chain) was found in a study of circulating CD8 cells and anti-PD-1 response in melanoma. Only a few counts were recorded for this clonotype. Each library started from around 15 ng of total RNA using the QIAseq Immune Repertoire TCR panel. A single record per CDR3 protein comes from TCRdb applying MiXCR to the reads. The profile shows about 1,700 distinct CDR3 sequences, over 5.5% of them singletons. From live CD3+CD8+TCRalphabeta+ cells, four PD-1 and/or TIGIT subsets were sorted. The CDR3 contains 13 residues. Per germline, CDR1 SNHLY and CDR2 FYNNEI. V gave up 11 bases and J gave up 3 bases, with 13 bases separating them.

Sequencing was performed on CD8+ T cells from PBMCs, taken at baseline or after one month of anti-PD-1 therapy (not recorded which). This chain links TRBV2 with TRBJ2-2; tentative D call: TRBD2 (6 bases). This receptor was identified in a human donor with melanoma. CDR3 region: CAVQGGDTGELFF. The DNA for the CDR3 is TGTGCCGTTCAGGGAGGAGACACCGGGGAGCTGTTTTTT.